Here is one T cell receptor beta chain with its context. Antigen unknown. This sample is part of a study of T cell responses to AZD1222 COVID-19 vaccine. The CDR3 runs 14 residues. Germline lookup yields CDR1 KGHSH and CDR2 LQKENI. V gave up 3 bases and J gave up 2 bases; unmatched junction bases: 4. Study results and caveats: At 160-218 and 743-854, vaccine-associated CD4 TCRs were dominant, and they spanned spike.

The assay was immunoSEQ multiplex PCR, and TCRdb's table has in-frame clones only and misses some. The sample holds over 110,000 clones; almost 90% are singletons and the top ten take 1.5% to 2%. The sequence was obtained from an adult who received the AZD1222 COVID-19 vaccine. Sequences were derived from peripheral blood, sampled 28 days after the second AZD1222 dose. The V and J genes are TRBV18 and TRBJ2-7, with 7 positions matching TRBD1. As DNA, the CDR3 is TGTGCCAGCTCACCCGTACAGGGGCCCTACGAGCAGTACGTC. Protein: CASSPVQGPYEQYV.